This TCR beta chain originates from a study of blood T cell repertoires in COVID-19. The wider study: Collection of acute and convalescent COVID-19 samples took place in the United States, Italy and Spain. The cDNA or gDNA used as material had been derived from T cells, B-cell-depleted T cells, or PBMCs.

Authors' methods: Estimated nucleated cell counts came from reference gene primer amplification. Sequenced by immunoSEQ multiplex PCR; TCRdb stores in-frame clones only, minus some. From that table come the V and J calls and clone size; the DNA was used to work out D and trimming. This table has 200,000 to 250,000 clones, approximately 80% appearing once. The CDR3 sequence is 14 residues long. The germline gives CDR1 LNHDA, CDR2 SQIVND (reference sequence). Trimming left V 5 bases short and J 5 bases short, with 14 bases between. The receptor's source is a woman between 50 and 59 years old with acute or convalescent COVID-19. The chain is built from TRBV19 and TRBJ2-3; the D is unclear. Specimen: peripheral blood. This CDR3 is CASSRERGGDTQYF. CDR3 coding DNA: TGTGCCAGTAGTCGTGAGCGCGGCGGAGATACGCAGTATTTT. Variable domain in full (rest from reference TRBV19 and TRBJ2-3): DGGITQSPKYLFRKEGQNVTLSCEQNLNHDAMYWYRQDPGQGLRLIYYSQIVNDFQKGDIAEGYSVSREKKESFPLTVTSAQKNPTAFYLCASSRERGGDTQYFGPGTRLTVL.